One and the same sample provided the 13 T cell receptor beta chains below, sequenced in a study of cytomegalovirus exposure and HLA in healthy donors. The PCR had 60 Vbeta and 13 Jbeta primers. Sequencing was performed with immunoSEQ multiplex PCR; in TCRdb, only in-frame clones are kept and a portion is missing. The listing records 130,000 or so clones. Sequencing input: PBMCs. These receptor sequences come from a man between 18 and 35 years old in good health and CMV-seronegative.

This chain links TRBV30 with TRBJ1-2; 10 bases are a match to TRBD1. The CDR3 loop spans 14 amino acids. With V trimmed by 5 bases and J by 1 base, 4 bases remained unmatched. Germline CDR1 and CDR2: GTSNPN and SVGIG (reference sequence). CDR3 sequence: CAWDDRGLNYGYTF. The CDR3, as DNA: TGTGCCTGGGATGACAGGGGGCTTAACTATGGCTACACCTTC.

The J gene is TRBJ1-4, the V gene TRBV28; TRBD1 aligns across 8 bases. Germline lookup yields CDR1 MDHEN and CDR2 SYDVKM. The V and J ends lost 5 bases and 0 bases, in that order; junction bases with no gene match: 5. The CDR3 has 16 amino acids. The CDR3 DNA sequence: TGTGCCAGCAGTCTAGGGACAGGCCCAACTAATGAAAAACTGTTTTTT. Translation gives CASSLGTGPTNEKLFF.

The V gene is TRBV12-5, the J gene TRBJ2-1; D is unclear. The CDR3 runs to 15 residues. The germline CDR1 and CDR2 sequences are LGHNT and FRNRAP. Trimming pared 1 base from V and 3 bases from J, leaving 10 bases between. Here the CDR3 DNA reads TGTGCTAGTGGTTTGGGGTCGGTGATCTACAATGAGCAGTTCTTC. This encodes CASGLGSVIYNEQFF.

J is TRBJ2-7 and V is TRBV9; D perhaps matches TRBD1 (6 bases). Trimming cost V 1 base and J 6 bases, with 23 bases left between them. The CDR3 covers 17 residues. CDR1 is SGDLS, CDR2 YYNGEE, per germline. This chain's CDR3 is CASSVPSRQGLVSEQYF. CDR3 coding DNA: TGTGCCAGCAGCGTACCCTCCCGGCAGGGGTTAGTCTCCGAGCAGTACTTC.

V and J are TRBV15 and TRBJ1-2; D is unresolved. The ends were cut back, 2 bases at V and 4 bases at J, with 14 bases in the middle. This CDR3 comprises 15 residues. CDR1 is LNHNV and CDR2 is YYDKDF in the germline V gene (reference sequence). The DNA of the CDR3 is TGTGCCACCAGCAGACCCCGAGGAGAAATCTATGGCTACACCTTC. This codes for CATSRPRGEIYGYTF.

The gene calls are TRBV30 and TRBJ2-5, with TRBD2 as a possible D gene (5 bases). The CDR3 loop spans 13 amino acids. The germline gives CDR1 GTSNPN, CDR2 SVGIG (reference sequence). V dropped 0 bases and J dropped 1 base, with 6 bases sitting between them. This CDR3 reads CAWSVGVQETQYF. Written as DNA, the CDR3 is TGTGCCTGGAGTGTCGGGGTCCAAGAGACCCAGTACTTC.

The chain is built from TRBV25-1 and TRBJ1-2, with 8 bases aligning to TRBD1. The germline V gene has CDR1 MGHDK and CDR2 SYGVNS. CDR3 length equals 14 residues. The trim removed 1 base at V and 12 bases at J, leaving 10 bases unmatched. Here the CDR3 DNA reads TGTGCCAGCAGTGAATCAGGGGGCGTTCAGAGCCACACCTTC. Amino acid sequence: CASSESGGVQSHTF.

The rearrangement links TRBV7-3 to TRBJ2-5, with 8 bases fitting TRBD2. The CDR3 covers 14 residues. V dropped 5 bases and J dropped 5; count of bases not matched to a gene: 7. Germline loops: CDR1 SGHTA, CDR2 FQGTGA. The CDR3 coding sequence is TGTGCCAGCAGCCCGGGGGGGGCTTGGGAGACCCAGTACTTC. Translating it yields CASSPGGAWETQYF. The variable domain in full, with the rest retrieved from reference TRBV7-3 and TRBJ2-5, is GAGVSQTPSNKVTEKGKYVELRCDPISGHTALYWYRQSLGQGPEFLIYFQGTGAADDSGLPNDRFFAVRPEGSVSTLKIQRTERGDSAVYLCASSPGGAWETQYFGPGTRLLVL.

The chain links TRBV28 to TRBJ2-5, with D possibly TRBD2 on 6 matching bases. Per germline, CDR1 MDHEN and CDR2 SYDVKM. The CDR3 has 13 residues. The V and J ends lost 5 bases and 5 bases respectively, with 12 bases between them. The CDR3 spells CASSLRGIETQYF. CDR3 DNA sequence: TGTGCCAGCAGTCTCCGGGGGATCGAGACCCAGTACTTC.

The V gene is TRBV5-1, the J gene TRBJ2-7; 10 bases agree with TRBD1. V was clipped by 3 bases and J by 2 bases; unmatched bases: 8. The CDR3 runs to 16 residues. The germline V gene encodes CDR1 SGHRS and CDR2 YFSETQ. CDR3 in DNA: TGCGCCAGCAGCTCGTCCCGGGACAGGGGACCCTACGAGCAGTACTTC. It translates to CASSSSRDRGPYEQYF.

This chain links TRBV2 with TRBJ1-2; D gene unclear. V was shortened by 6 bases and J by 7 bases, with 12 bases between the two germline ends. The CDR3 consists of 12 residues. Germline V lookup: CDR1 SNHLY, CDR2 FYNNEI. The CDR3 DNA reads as TGTGCCAGCAGGGGCTCCGTTGGTGGCTACACCTTC. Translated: CASRGSVGGYTF.

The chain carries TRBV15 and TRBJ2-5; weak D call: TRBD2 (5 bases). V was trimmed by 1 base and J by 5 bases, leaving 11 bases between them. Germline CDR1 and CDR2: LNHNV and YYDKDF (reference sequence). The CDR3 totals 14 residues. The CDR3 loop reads CATSRGREKETQYF. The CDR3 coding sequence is TGTGCCACCAGCAGAGGCCGGGAAAAGGAGACCCAGTACTTC.

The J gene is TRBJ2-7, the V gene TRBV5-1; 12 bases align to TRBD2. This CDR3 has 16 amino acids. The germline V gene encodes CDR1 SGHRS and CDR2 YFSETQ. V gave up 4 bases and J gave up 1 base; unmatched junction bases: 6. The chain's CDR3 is CASSLRTSGVSYEQYF. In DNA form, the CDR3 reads TGCGCCAGCAGCCTTCGGACTAGCGGGGTATCCTACGAGCAGTACTTC.